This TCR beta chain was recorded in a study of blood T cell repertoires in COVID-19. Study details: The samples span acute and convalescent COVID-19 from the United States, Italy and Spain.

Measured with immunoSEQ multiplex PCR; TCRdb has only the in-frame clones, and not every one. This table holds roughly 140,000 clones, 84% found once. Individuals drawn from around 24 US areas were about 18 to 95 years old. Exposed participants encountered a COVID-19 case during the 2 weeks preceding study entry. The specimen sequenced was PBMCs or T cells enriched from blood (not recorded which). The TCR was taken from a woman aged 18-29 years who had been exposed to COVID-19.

CDR3 amino acids: CASSLSQGLNYGYTF. The CDR3 DNA reads TGTGCCAGCAGCCTTAGTCAGGGGCTGAACTATGGCTACACCTTC. The chain is built from TRBV3-1 (or the pseudogene TRBV3-2) and TRBJ1-2; tentatively, D is TRBD1 (6 bases). CDR1 and CDR2 (germline): LGHDT, YNNKEL (reference sequence). The CDR3 extends over 15 amino acids. Trimming shortened V by 4 bases and J by 2 bases, and 14 bases separated the two germline ends.